This TCR beta chain was documented in a study of beta chain features in type 1 diabetes. General study points: The study found moderately but significantly shorter TCRB CDR3s in all four CD4+ subsets of Type 1 diabetes patients. Whether HLA type affects TCRB rearrangement stayed undetermined in the present work.

This clone has a handful of counts. Its target is unknown. Per the germline V gene, CDR1 is LGHNA and CDR2 is YSLEER. Deletions cut 2 bases from V and 1 base from J, with 11 bases between. The CDR3 spans 16 residues. By way of CD45RO/CCR7/CD25/CD127/CD95/CD27, the CD4+ regulatory, stem cell-like memory, central memory and naive cells were sorted. The entirety of the isolated RNA underwent reverse transcription, so expressed TCRB transcripts were sequenced. Profiling relied on immunoSEQ multiplex PCR, and the TCRdb table lists in-frame clones only, not all of them. The table lists 250,000 to 350,000 clones, 9.5% to 12% of them singletons.

Sample: naive CD4+ T cells from blood. The sequence was obtained from a woman aged 25 to 39 in good health. The chain recombines TRBV4-3 with TRBJ2-2; tentatively, D is TRBD2 (5 bases). The CDR3 nucleotides are TGCGCCAGCAGCCAACAGGAGGCACGGAACACCGGGGAGCTGTTTTTT. It is translated as CASSQQEARNTGELFF.